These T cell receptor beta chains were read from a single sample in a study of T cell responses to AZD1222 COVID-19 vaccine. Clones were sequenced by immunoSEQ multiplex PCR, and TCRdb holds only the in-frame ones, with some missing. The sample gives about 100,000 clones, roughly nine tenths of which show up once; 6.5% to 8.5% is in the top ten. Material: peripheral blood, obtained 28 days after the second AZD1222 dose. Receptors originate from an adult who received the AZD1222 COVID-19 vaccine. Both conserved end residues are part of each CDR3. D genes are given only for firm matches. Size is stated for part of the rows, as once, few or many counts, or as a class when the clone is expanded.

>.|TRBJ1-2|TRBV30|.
TGTGCCTGGAGCAAGCGGGACTATGGCTACACCTTC
CAWSKRDYGYTF
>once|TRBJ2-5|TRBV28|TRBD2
TGTGCCAGCAACGACCCACGGGAGGGCCGGAGGCAAGAGACCCAGTACTTC
CASNDPREGRRQETQYF
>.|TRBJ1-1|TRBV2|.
TGTGCCAGCCCTCCCGGTCGCACTGAAGCTTTCTTT
CASPPGRTEAFF
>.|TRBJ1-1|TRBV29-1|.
TGCAGCGTTGAGGGACAAAACACTGAAGCTTTCTTT
CSVEGQNTEAFF
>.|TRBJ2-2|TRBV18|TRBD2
TGTGCCAGCTCATTAATCAGCGGGAGTCGGACCGGGGAGCTGTTTTTT
CASSLISGSRTGELFF
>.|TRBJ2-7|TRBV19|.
TGTGCCAGTAGTATCGGCGGACTCTACGAGCAGTACTTC
CASSIGGLYEQYF
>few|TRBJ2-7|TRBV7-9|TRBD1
TGTGCCAGCAGCATCCAGACAGGGCACCACGAGCAGTACTTC
CASSIQTGHHEQYF
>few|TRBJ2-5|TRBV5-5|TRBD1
TGTGCCAGCAGCCCGTTGACAGGGGGATACCAAGAGACCCAGTACTTC
CASSPLTGGYQETQYF
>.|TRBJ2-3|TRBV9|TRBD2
TGTGCCAGCAGCGGTCGGACTAGCGGGTATGTTAGCACAGATACGCAGTATTTT
CASSGRTSGYVSTDTQYF
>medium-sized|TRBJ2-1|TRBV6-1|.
TGTGCCAGCAGTGAAGGGTACGGTGAGCAGTTCTTC
CASSEGYGEQFF
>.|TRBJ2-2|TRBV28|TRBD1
TGTGCCAGCAGTTTTCCAGGGGGAAACGGGGAGCTGTTTTTT
CASSFPGGNGELFF
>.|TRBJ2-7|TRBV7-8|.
TGTGCCAGCAGCTTAGTCGGACAGACCTACGAGCAGTACTTC
CASSLVGQTYEQYF
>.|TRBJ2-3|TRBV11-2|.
TGTGCCAGCAGCTTAGGCAGGGTGGTGGTAGATACGCAGTATTTT
CASSLGRVVVDTQYF
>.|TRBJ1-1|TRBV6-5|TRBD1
TGTGCCAGCAGAAACCCGACAGGGTCTCCTGAAGCTTTCTTT
CASRNPTGSPEAFF
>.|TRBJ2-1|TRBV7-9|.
TGTGCCAGCAGAGGGGCTAGTTCCTACAATGAGCAGTTCTTC
CASRGASSYNEQFF
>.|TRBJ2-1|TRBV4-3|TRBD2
TGCGCCAGCAGCCCCCGGCGACTAGCGGGGAGTTTGGGTGAGCAGTTCTTC
CASSPRRLAGSLGEQFF
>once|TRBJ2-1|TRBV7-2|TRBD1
TGTGCCAGCAGAGAAGGACAGGGTGGCTACAATGAGCAGTTCTTC
CASREGQGGYNEQFF
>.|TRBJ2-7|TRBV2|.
TGTGCCAGCAGTGAAGGCGCCGGCGAGCAGTACTTC
CASSEGAGEQYF